The 8 T cell receptor beta chains in this list originate from one sample, sequenced in a study of cytomegalovirus exposure and HLA in healthy donors. The method was immunoSEQ multiplex PCR; TCRdb's version includes in-frame clones alone and lacks a portion of them. The sample includes about 74,000 clones, 94% of them seen just once. The specimen was PBMCs. The receptors derive from a man between 18 and 29 years old in good health and CMV-seropositive.

The chain recombines TRBV2 with TRBJ2-7; TRBD2 matches 14 bases. J lost 3 bases, V lost 7 bases, and 8 bases had no gene match. The CDR3 totals 16 residues. Germline V gives CDR1 SNHLY, CDR2 FYNNEI. Written as DNA, the CDR3 is TGTGCCAGCATCGGACTAGCGGGAGGTCGCCTCTACGAGCAGTACTTC. It translates to CASIGLAGGRLYEQYF.

The V and J genes are TRBV7-9 and TRBJ2-1; TRBD2 aligns across 11 bases. The CDR3 runs 15 residues. J was trimmed by 7 bases and V by 7 bases; bases with no gene match: 9. Germline assignment: CDR1 SEHNR and CDR2 FQNEAQ (reference sequence). In DNA form, the CDR3 reads TGTGCCAGCACGGGGACTAGCGGAGATCATAATGAGCAGTTCTTC. Translation gives CASTGTSGDHNEQFF. The full variable domain, rest sourced from reference TRBV7-9 and TRBJ2-1, is DTGVSQNPRHKITKRGQNVTFRCDPISEHNRLYWYRQTLGQGPEFLTYFQNEAQLEKSRLLSDRFSAERPKGSFSTLEIQRTEQGDSAMYLCASTGTSGDHNEQFFGPGTRLTVL.

The V call is TRBV13, the J call TRBJ2-1; 10 bases match TRBD2. The CDR3 has 20 residues. V shed 5 bases, J shed 2 bases, and the junction held 18 bases outside the gene matches. Per germline, CDR1 PRHDT and CDR2 FYEKMQ (reference sequence). CDR3 residues: CASSREREGHGSRPYNEQFF. DNA of the CDR3: TGTGCCAGCAGCAGGGAGCGGGAGGGCCACGGTAGCCGCCCCTACAATGAGCAGTTCTTC.

Details on this clone: Germline is not matched at one junction end, which may reflect a read error. The rearrangement uses TRBV19 and TRBJ1-3, with a tentative D call TRBD1 (5 bases). The CDR3 runs to 15 residues. Germline CDR1 and CDR2: LNHDA and SQIVND (reference sequence). CDR3 nucleotide sequence: TGTGCCAGTAGTCCATACCGGGGGACTGGTAACACCATATATTTT. This sequence encodes CASSPYRGTGNTIYF.

This chain links TRBV15 with TRBJ2-3; TRBD1 matches 9 bases. CDR1 is LNHNV and CDR2 is YYDKDF in the germline V gene (reference sequence). The V segment lost 5 bases and the J segment 5 bases; nucleotides outside the gene matches: 17. The CDR3 consists of 18 residues. This CDR3 reads CATSPSPLTQGALDTQYF. The CDR3, as DNA: TGTGCCACCAGCCCAAGTCCCCTGACACAGGGGGCGTTAGATACGCAGTATTTT.

This chain joins TRBV5-1 and TRBJ2-2; perhaps TRBD1 as D (6 bases). This CDR3 region has 15 residues. Deletions cut 3 bases from V and 0 bases from J, with 9 bases between. Germline CDR1 SGHRS, CDR2 YFSETQ. CDR3 in DNA: TGCGCCAGCAGCTATACAGGGTCGAACACCGGGGAGCTGTTTTTT. Its translation: CASSYTGSNTGELFF.

The gene calls are TRBV10-3 and TRBJ2-2; 9 bases align to TRBD1. V lost 3 bases, J lost 3 bases, and 5 bases stayed unmatched. The CDR3 has 16 residues. The germline V gene encodes CDR1 ENHRY and CDR2 SYGVKD. CDR3 loop: CAISDPRTGDTGELFF. The CDR3 region has the DNA TGTGCCATCAGTGACCCCCGGACAGGGGACACCGGGGAGCTGTTTTTT.

The V and J genes are TRBV5-6 and TRBJ2-7; TRBD2 matches 8 bases. The germline V gene has CDR1 SGHDT and CDR2 YYEEEE. Unmatched junction bases numbered 5, after V lost 4 bases and J lost 2 bases. CDR3 length equals 14 residues. This CDR3 is CASSAGGTAYEQYF. Written as DNA, the CDR3 is TGTGCCAGCAGCGCGGGGGGTACGGCCTACGAGCAGTACTTC.